The clone carrying this T cell receptor beta chain was seen many times. Its specificity is unknown. This specimen comes from a study of T cells in Graves' hyperthyroidism and ophthalmopathy. Study-wide results and caveats: Using 13 V-J features, a model discriminated ophthalmopathy from stable hyperthyroidism. Most expanded thyroid clonotypes above 0.001 also appeared in blood.

The diagnoses drew upon clinical symptoms, serum thyroxine and TRAb, thyroid ultrasound and orbital computed tomography. 10 ml of fresh peripheral blood supplied the PBMCs. In germline, CDR1 is SGHVS, CDR2 FNYEAQ. The germline V and J ends were trimmed by 3 bases and 0 bases, with 20 bases remaining between them. CDR3 size: 18 residues. The investigators amplified TCR beta CDR3 regions from RNA transcripts. Primed by the HTBI set, a first-round RT-PCR was run on the TCR CDR3. Each CDR3 protein is one row after TCRdb ran MiXCR on the multiplex PCR reads. The table lists about 37,000 distinct CDR3 sequences, 40% to 60% of them singletons.

The rearrangement links TRBV7-6 to TRBJ1-1; D gene ambiguous. This receptor was taken from a middle-aged man with Graves' ophthalmopathy. Source material: blood. The CDR3 nucleotides read TGTGCCAGCAGCTTCTTTATGACGGGAGATTTTATGAACACTGAAGCTTTCTTT. Translating it yields CASSFFMTGDFMNTEAFF.